The clone carrying this TCR beta chain has only a few counts. Its target is not known. This specimen belongs to a study of response to subunit inactivated influenza vaccine. Overall study findings and caveats: The authors suggested that every seasonal influenza vaccination recruits few new T cells.

TCRdb recomputed calls from the RT-PCR reads with MiXCR, one row per CDR3 protein. The table lists about 190,000 distinct CDR3 sequences, approximately 14% of them singletons. The CDR3 loop spans 14 amino acids. Germline V gene sequence: CDR1 DFQATT, CDR2 SNEGSKA (reference sequence). Trimming shortened V by 1 base and J by 4 bases, and 14 bases separated the two germline ends. The gene calls are TRBV20-1 and TRBJ2-7; TRBD1 might be the D (6 bases). Here the sequenced sample was CD8+ T cells sorted from PBMCs, taken around 5 days after vaccination. The source of this sequence is a man aged 50-60 years who received an inactivated influenza vaccine. The CDR3 DNA reads as TGCAGTGCTAGAGCGACGGGCAGGGGATACGAGCAGTACTTC. Translated: CSARATGRGYEQYF.